This T cell receptor (beta chain) was retrieved from a study of T cell responses to AZD1222 COVID-19 vaccine. General observations from the study: Repertoires in all cases were sampled only once the peak T cell response had passed. Unmutated variant regions are reportedly targeted by nearly half of spike-specific TCRs.

As to this clone: The target antigen is unknown.

V shed 5 bases and J shed 9 bases, with 16 bases lying between them. The CDR3 runs 14 residues. The germline gives CDR1 SGHVS, CDR2 FNYEAQ. Clones were read by immunoSEQ multiplex PCR, and TCRdb kept only the in-frame ones, dropping some. The sample records more than 100,000 clones, approximately 91% being singletons. This TCR was sampled from an adult in good health. The chain combines TRBV7-6 with TRBJ2-2; D gene uncertain. Sample: peripheral blood, taken on day 0 of AZD1222 vaccination. CDR3 coding DNA: TGTGCCAGCAGCACGAACCGAGCAAGTAGGGAGCTGTTTTTT. Protein product: CASSTNRASRELFF.